The 16 T cell receptor beta chains below come from one sample, sequenced in a study of beta chain features in type 1 diabetes. cDNA synthesis used the whole RNA isolate, giving expressed TCRB sequences. Here immunoSEQ multiplex PCR was the method, and the copy in TCRdb shows in-frame clones only, minus some. The sample lists 250,000 to 350,000 clones, less than 15% occurring once. The specimen sequenced was central memory CD4+ T cells from blood. All receptors derive from a man younger than 40 in good health.

The J gene is TRBJ2-5, the V gene TRBV7-2; 7 nucleotides match TRBD1. V shed 3 bases, J shed 1 base, and the junction held 2 bases outside the gene matches. Germline V CDR1 and CDR2: SGHTA, FQGNSA. The CDR3 loop spans 14 amino acids. As DNA, the CDR3 is TGTGCCAGCAGCTTCGGGACAGTCCAAGAGACCCAGTACTTC. Translated: CASSFGTVQETQYF.

On this clone itself: Relative to the germline gene, one junction end is altered; a read error may explain this. The chain couples TRBV10-2 to TRBJ2-1; D possibly corresponds to TRBD2 (5 bases). CDR3 size: 15 residues. Germline loops: CDR1 WSHSY, CDR2 SAAADI. In DNA, the CDR3 is TGCGCCAGCAGGATGGGCGGGCTACCCTACAATGGGCAGTTCTTC. As protein: CASRMGGLPYNGQFF.

This clone was recorded many times. The rearrangement links TRBV7-9 to TRBJ2-4; D not resolved. Trimming pared 1 base from V and 7 bases from J, leaving 8 bases between. The CDR3 is 13 residues long. Germline CDR1 SEHNR, CDR2 FQNEAQ (reference sequence). The CDR3 here is CASSLVVGNIQYF. CDR3 DNA sequence: TGTGCCAGCAGCTTAGTCGTCGGGAACATTCAGTACTTC.

This clone has more than one count but fewer than ten. The chain uses TRBV28 and TRBJ1-2; unclear D gene. Trimming cost V 4 bases and J 4 bases, with 16 bases left between them. Germline V CDR1 and CDR2: MDHEN, SYDVKM. The CDR3 sequence is 15 residues long. The CDR3: CASSSPGADGYGYTF. The CDR3, as DNA: TGTGCCAGCAGTTCACCGGGAGCAGACGGCTATGGCTACACCTTC.

A note on this clone: Other DNA sequences in the same sample also yield this CDR3. V and J are TRBV2 and TRBJ1-5, with a weak D call TRBD1 (5 bases). Deletions cut 3 bases from V and 4 bases from J, with 10 bases between. The CDR3 is 14 amino acids. Germline assignment: CDR1 SNHLY and CDR2 FYNNEI. The CDR3 DNA reads TGTGCCAGCAGTGAGGCAGGGATTAATCAGCCCCAGCATTTT. Translation: CASSEAGINQPQHF.

This clone was counted only a few times. This chain links TRBV2 with TRBJ2-1; maybe TRBD2 (6 bases). Trimming left V 6 bases short and J 0 bases short, with 15 bases between. The CDR3 covers 16 residues. The V gene's germline CDR1 is SNHLY and CDR2 FYNNEI. This CDR3 reads CASRVGLTGSYNEQFF. CDR3 coding DNA: TGTGCCAGCAGGGTTGGACTAACAGGCTCCTACAATGAGCAGTTCTTC.

This clone has just a few counts. This CDR3 is also generated by other DNA sequences in the sample. V and J are TRBV7-2 and TRBJ1-4; D gene unclear. The CDR3 totals 15 residues. Germline CDR1 SGHTA, CDR2 FQGNSA. Trimming left V 3 bases short and J 6 bases short, with 14 bases between. Here the CDR3 DNA reads TGTGCCAGCAGCTTGGCGTTTGGAGCTTATGAAAAACTGTTTTTT. This codes for CASSLAFGAYEKLFF.

This chain joins TRBV7-9 and TRBJ2-3, with a tentative D call TRBD1 (5 bases). V lost 10 bases and J 3 bases, leaving 17 bases between the germline ends. CDR1 and CDR2 from the germline V gene are SEHNR and FQNEAQ (reference sequence). CDR3 length: 14 residues. CDR3 in amino acids: CAKLRGRRTDTQYF. The CDR3 bases are TGTGCCAAGCTTAGGGGTAGGCGTACAGATACGCAGTATTTT.

Of note for this clone: Other DNA sequences within the sample encode an identical CDR3. V and J are TRBV7-3 and TRBJ2-3; 13 bases fit TRBD2. CDR3 length equals 16 residues. The junction had 5 bases not matched to a gene; V was cut back by 5 bases and J by 3 bases. Germline V CDR1 and CDR2: SGHTA, FQGTGA. The chain's CDR3 is CASSLSGLAGTDTQYF. The DNA for the CDR3 is TGTGCCAGCAGCCTGTCGGGACTAGCGGGGACAGATACGCAGTATTTT.

This clone showed up many times. This chain uses TRBV7-2 with TRBJ2-4; TRBD1 is a possible D gene (5 bases). The CDR3 loop spans 13 amino acids. The V end was cut by 2 bases, the J end by 10 bases, with 12 bases between. In germline, CDR1 is SGHTA, CDR2 FQGNSA. DNA for the CDR3: TGTGCCAGCAGCTTACAGGGCCTCAGGATTCAGTACTTC. Translating gives CASSLQGLRIQYF.

This clone was counted at least ten times. This chain links TRBV7-3 with TRBJ2-3; D is undetermined. The V end lost 1 base, the J end lost 4 bases, and 3 bases lay between the germline ends. Germline V gene sequence: CDR1 SGHTA, CDR2 FQGTGA. The CDR3 sequence is 12 residues long. The CDR3 region has the DNA TGTGCCAGCAGCTTAAGTCCAGATACGCAGTATTTT. It translates to CASSLSPDTQYF.

This clone turned up a few times. Here the CDR3 DNA reads TGCGCCAGCAGCCAAGATAAGAAAGAGACCCAGTACTTC. Amino acids: CASSQDKKETQYF. The chain has TRBV4-3 and TRBJ2-5; no clear D gene. V was pared by 0 bases and J by 3 bases, with 5 bases between. There are 13 residues in the CDR3. The germline V gene has CDR1 LGHNA and CDR2 YSLEER.

This clone was observed a few times. The CDR3 DNA is TGTGCCAGCAGCACCTTACCGGGGGGGCCCAATGAGCAGTTCTTC. This encodes CASSTLPGGPNEQFF. The V and J genes are TRBV7-9 and TRBJ2-1, with 8 bases fitting TRBD2. The CDR3 length is 15 residues. J was trimmed by 6 bases and V by 5 bases; bases with no gene match: 9. In germline, CDR1 is SEHNR, CDR2 FQNEAQ (reference sequence).

Comments on this clone: Other nucleotide sequences from this sample produce the same CDR3. V gene TRBV27 combines with J gene TRBJ2-2, with 8 bases fitting TRBD2. Germline CDR1 and CDR2: MNHEY and SMNVEV (reference sequence). This CDR3 spans 18 amino acids. V was clipped by 6 bases and J by 3 bases; unmatched bases: 15. CDR3 DNA: TGTGCCAGCAGCCTAGGGCGTCGGGGGGGCGGGTACACCGGGGAGCTGTTTTTT. Protein sequence: CASSLGRRGGGYTGELFF.

This clone was picked up a small number of times. V gene TRBV4-3 combines with J gene TRBJ2-5; 7 nucleotides match TRBD2. The CDR3 totals 15 residues. Germline CDR1 reads LGHNA; CDR2 reads YSLEER. V lost 3 bases to trimming and J lost 5 bases; unmatched junction nucleotides: 9. The CDR3 region is CASSQAGGRFETQYF. DNA for the CDR3: TGCGCCAGCAGCCAGGCCGGGGGGAGGTTCGAGACCCAGTACTTC.

This clone was found a few times. The V call is TRBV7-2, the J call TRBJ2-3; D possibly corresponds to TRBD2 (6 bases). Germline CDR1 SGHTA, CDR2 FQGNSA. CDR3 length equals 14 residues. V lost 5 bases, J lost 4 bases, and 13 bases lay in between. CDR3 sequence: CASSVHLAADTQYF. In DNA form, the CDR3 reads TGTGCCAGCAGCGTACACTTAGCGGCAGATACGCAGTATTTT.